This is a list of T cell receptor beta chains from one sample in a study of blood T cell repertoires in COVID-19. Profiled with immunoSEQ multiplex PCR; TCRdb holds only in-frame clones, not every one. The sample comprises 100,000 to 150,000 clones, roughly 84% of which are singletons, and approximately 1% rests with the top ten. The sequencing input was peripheral blood. The receptors were gathered from a woman older than 75 with acute or convalescent COVID-19. Both conserved end residues are part of each CDR3. A D gene is named only where the DNA matches it firmly. Size values are once, few and many counts, or a class for expanded clones, and some rows have none.

TRBV28	TRBD1	TRBJ1-5	.	TGTGCCAGCAGTACCAGGGACAGGCGAAATCAGCCCCAGCATTTT	CASSTRDRRNQPQHF
TRBV19	TRBD2	TRBJ2-1	.	TGTGCCAGTAGTATAGGCAGGGACTGGACTAGCGGGAGAGATGAGCAGTTCTTC	CASSIGRDWTSGRDEQFF
TRBV5-1	.	TRBJ2-7	.	TGCGCCAGCAGCAGGGGAGGCTACGAGCAGTACTTC	CASSRGGYEQYF
TRBV19	.	TRBJ2-1	.	TGTGCCAGTAGTCCACAGGGGTGGGGGGATGAGCAGTTCTTC	CASSPQGWGDEQFF
TRBV5-4	TRBD2	TRBJ2-5	.	TGTGCCAGCAGCTCCTCCCTAGCGGGGGGGCGTGAGACCCAGTACTTC	CASSSSLAGGRETQYF
TRBV19	TRBD1	TRBJ1-2	few	TGTGCCAGTAGTCGGGACAGACTCTATGGCTACACCTTC	CASSRDRLYGYTF
TRBV6-5	TRBD1	TRBJ2-7	.	TGTGCCAGCAGTCCAGGACAGGGATCGTACGAGCAGTACTTC	CASSPGQGSYEQYF
TRBV5-4	TRBD2	TRBJ2-3	.	TGTGCCAGCAGCCTCCGGACTAGCGGAAAAACAGATACGCAGTATTTT	CASSLRTSGKTDTQYF
TRBV7-9	.	TRBJ1-4	few	TGTGCCAGCAGCTTAGCGGGAGGTAATGAAAAACTGTTTTTT	CASSLAGGNEKLFF
TRBV5-1	.	TRBJ2-3	.	TGCGCCAGCAGCTTGGCCTTTTTTAGCAGCACAGATACGCAGTATTTT	CASSLAFFSSTDTQYF
TRBV7-9	.	TRBJ1-1	.	TGTGCCAGCAGCTTAGCGGTCGGTCAGAACACTGAAGCTTTCTTT	CASSLAVGQNTEAFF
TRBV2	TRBD2	TRBJ2-1	.	TGTGCCAGCAGTTCTAGCGGGGGGCCGTTCTTC	CASSSSGGPFF
TRBV2	.	TRBJ1-5	.	TGTGCCAGCAGTGAGTCAGGGTTCAGCAATCAGCCCCAGCATTTT	CASSESGFSNQPQHF
TRBV9	.	TRBJ1-6	.	TGTGCCAGCAGCGGGGCAGGGGATAATTCACCCCTCCACTTT	CASSGAGDNSPLHF
TRBV27	.	TRBJ1-2	.	TGTGCCAGCAGTCCCACGGACAGTAACTATGGCTACACCTTC	CASSPTDSNYGYTF
TRBV24-1	TRBD1	TRBJ1-5	.	TGTGCCACCTCCGGGACAGGGGACAATCAGCCCCAGCATTTT	CATSGTGDNQPQHF
TRBV6-5	TRBD1	TRBJ1-4	.	TGTGCCAGCAGCGACAGGGTTAATGAAAAACTGTTTTTT	CASSDRVNEKLFF
TRBV4-2	.	TRBJ2-5	.	TGTGCCAGCAGCCAAGGGGATCGGTCGGCGGGAGAGACCCAGTACTTC	CASSQGDRSAGETQYF
TRBV28	TRBD1	TRBJ1-5	.	TGTGCCAGCAGTTTATGGCTCACCGGGACAGCTAATGGGCCCCAGCATTTT	CASSLWLTGTANGPQHF
TRBV24-1	.	TRBJ2-2	.	TGTGCCACCAGTGATTTAGGAGGGGGCACGAACACCGGGGAGCTGTTTTTT	CATSDLGGGTNTGELFF
TRBV10-3	TRBD2	TRBJ2-7	.	TGTGCCATCGGGCTAGCGGGGACCGAGCAGTACTTC	CAIGLAGTEQYF
TRBV7-2	TRBD1	TRBJ2-5	.	TGTGCCAGCAAGAATATTAAGGGGGCTTGGGAGACCCAGTACTTC	CASKNIKGAWETQYF
TRBV18	TRBD2	TRBJ2-1	.	TGTGCCAGCTCACCACCGGCGGGAGTGGGGGATGAGCAGTTCTTC	CASSPPAGVGDEQFF
TRBV6-2/TRBV6-3	TRBD2	TRBJ2-3	.	TGTGCCAGCAGCCGAAGACTAGCGGGGACAGATACGCAGTATTTT	CASSRRLAGTDTQYF
TRBV10-1	.	TRBJ1-6	.	TGCGCCAGCATTCAGGCACCACCCCTCCACTTT	CASIQAPPLHF
TRBV2	TRBD2	TRBJ2-5	.	TGTGCCAGCAAGCGGGGGGGCCGGGAGACCCAGTACTTC	CASKRGGRETQYF
TRBV19	TRBD1	TRBJ1-1	.	TGTGCCAGTAGCATTTCAAACCCGGGACAGGGGGCGAGGGGCACTGAAGCTTTCTTT	CASSISNPGQGARGTEAFF
TRBV9	TRBD1	TRBJ1-1	few	TGTGCCAGCAGCGTAGGCCCCTCGACAGGGGGCACTGAAGCTTTCTTT	CASSVGPSTGGTEAFF
TRBV9	.	TRBJ2-2	.	TGTGCCAGCAGCGTTACAGGGCTAGGCGGGGAGCTGTTTTTT	CASSVTGLGGELFF
TRBV6-1	.	TRBJ1-2	.	TGTGCCAGCAGTGAGGAGGTCGCGTTCTATGGCTACACCTTC	CASSEEVAFYGYTF
TRBV5-1	TRBD2	TRBJ2-1	.	TGCGCCAGCAGCTTGGCGGGTGGCAGCGGGGGGGCCCAAAGCCAGTTCTTC	CASSLAGGSGGAQSQFF
TRBV28	TRBD1	TRBJ1-2	.	TGTGCCAGCATGGACAGGAACTATGGCTACACCTTC	CASMDRNYGYTF
TRBV11-1	TRBD1	TRBJ1-1	.	TGTGCCAGCAGCGTTAACAGGGGAACTGAAGCTTTCTTT	CASSVNRGTEAFF
TRBV24-1	.	TRBJ1-2	.	TGTGCCACCAGGGGACTGGATGATGGCTACACCTTC	CATRGLDDGYTF
TRBV11-2	.	TRBJ2-3	.	TGTGCCAGCAGCTTTCCCGTGGGGGGTACGCAGTATTTT	CASSFPVGGTQYF
TRBV4-1	.	TRBJ1-5	.	TGCGCCAGCAGCCAAGCACCAGACAATCAGCCCCAGCATTTT	CASSQAPDNQPQHF
TRBV25-1	.	TRBJ1-6	.	TGTGCCAGCAGTGGAGGGTGGGAGGATAGTTCACCCCTCCACTTT	CASSGGWEDSSPLHF
TRBV29-1	TRBD1	TRBJ2-1	.	TGCAGCGTTGAACCCCGGGACAGGGGCCCCAATGAGCAGTTCTTC	CSVEPRDRGPNEQFF
TRBV6-1	.	TRBJ1-6	.	TGTGCCAGCAGTGAGGGGCAGTCCTATAATTCACCCCTCCACTTT	CASSEGQSYNSPLHF
TRBV7-2	TRBD2	TRBJ2-3	.	TGTGCCAGCAGCCCGAGCGGGGGAAGCACAGATACGCAGTATTTT	CASSPSGGSTDTQYF
TRBV28	TRBD2	TRBJ2-1	.	TGTGCCAGCAGTTCCCTAGCGGGAGGGCGCAATGAGCAGTTCTTC	CASSSLAGGRNEQFF
TRBV5-6	.	TRBJ1-1	.	TGTGCCAGCAGCTTGGTAGTGAACACTGAAGCTTTCTTT	CASSLVVNTEAFF
TRBV7-2	.	TRBJ2-5	once	TGTGCCAGCAGCTTAGCATATAACAGGGCAGAGACCCAGTACTTC	CASSLAYNRAETQYF
TRBV2	.	TRBJ1-4	once	TGTGCCAGCAGTTTGACAGGACCCAATGAAAAACTGTTTTTT	CASSLTGPNEKLFF